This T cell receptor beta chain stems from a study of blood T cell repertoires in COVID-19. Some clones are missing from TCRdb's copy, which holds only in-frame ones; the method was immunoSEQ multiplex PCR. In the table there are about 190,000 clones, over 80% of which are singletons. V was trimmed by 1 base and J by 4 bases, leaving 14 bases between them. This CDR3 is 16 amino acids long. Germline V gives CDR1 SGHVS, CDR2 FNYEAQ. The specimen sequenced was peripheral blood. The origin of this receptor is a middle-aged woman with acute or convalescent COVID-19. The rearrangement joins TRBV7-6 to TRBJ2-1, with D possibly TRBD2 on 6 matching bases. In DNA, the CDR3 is TGTGCCAGCAGCTTAGAGAGTTACAGCGGGTACAATGAGCAGTTCTTC. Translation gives CASSLESYSGYNEQFF.